The rows below give T cell receptor beta chains drawn from one sample of a study of shared clonotypes between healthy human individuals. The table came from immunoSEQ multiplex PCR; TCRdb's copy has only in-frame clones and leaves some out. The repertoire has about 2,100,000 clones, approximately 94% of them found once; the top ten carry 1.5% to 2%. Source material: naive CD8+ T cells from PBMCs. The source is a man aged 18 to 30 in good health. Some clones in this sample may be carry-over from other donors' samples. CDR3s include the opening cysteine and the closing phenylalanine or tryptophan. D genes are given only for firm matches. Size is omitted from some rows. Given values are once, few, many or a class for expanded clones.

V	size	D	J	CDR3	DNA
TRBV30	NA	NA	TRBJ2-5	CALNSEDWETQYF	TGTGCCTTGAACAGTGAGGATTGGGAGACCCAGTACTTC
TRBV27	NA	NA	TRBJ2-7	CATAGSLPYEQYF	TGTGCCACCGCGGGGAGCCTTCCCTACGAGCAGTACTTC
TRBV27	NA	NA	TRBJ1-5	CASSIFPGSNQPQHF	TGTGCCAGCAGTATATTTCCCGGGTCCAATCAGCCCCAGCATTTT
TRBV14	once	TRBD1	TRBJ1-2	CASSQSHRGPNYGYTF	TGTGCCAGCAGCCAGTCACACAGGGGACCTAACTATGGCTACACCTTC
TRBV5-5	NA	NA	TRBJ2-2	CASSLAEPLANTGELFF	TGTGCCAGCAGCTTGGCCGAGCCCCTCGCGAACACCGGGGAGCTGTTTTTT
TRBV6-6	NA	NA	TRBJ1-5	CANGVTNQPQHF	TGTGCCAACGGGGTTACTAATCAGCCCCAGCATTTT
TRBV29-1	NA	NA	TRBJ2-2	CSVDQGPNTGELFF	TGCAGCGTTGATCAGGGCCCGAACACCGGGGAGCTGTTTTTT
TRBV19	NA	NA	TRBJ2-7	CASSIGRGQVYEQYF	TGTGCCAGTAGTATAGGCAGGGGTCAAGTCTACGAGCAGTACTTC
TRBV2	once	NA	TRBJ2-7	CASSDDPESSSYEQYF	TGTGCCAGCAGCGACGACCCAGAGTCCTCCTCCTACGAGCAGTACTTC
TRBV28	few	NA	TRBJ1-3	CASSGQRETTGDTIYF	TGTGCCAGCAGTGGCCAAAGGGAGACCACCGGGGACACCATATATTTT
TRBV27	NA	NA	TRBJ1-2	CASSFSAGEEVYGYTF	TGTGCCAGCAGTTTTTCCGCCGGGGAGGAGGTCTATGGCTACACCTTC
TRBV2	NA	NA	TRBJ1-2	CASSATDRINYGYTF	TGTGCCAGCAGTGCGACGGACAGAATCAACTATGGCTACACCTTC
TRBV27	NA	NA	TRBJ1-4	CASRAGGRWPWEEKLFF	TGTGCCAGCAGGGCGGGCGGAAGGTGGCCCTGGGAAGAAAAACTGTTTTTT